These T cell receptor beta chains were read from a single sample in a study of spatial heterogeneity in lung cancer. TCRdb reprocessed the 5' RACE reads via MiXCR and lists one record per CDR3 protein. The table shows under 30,000 distinct CDR3 sequences, with about 3.5% occurring only once. This specimen consisted of PBMCs, obtained at surgery. Source of these receptors: a female donor with early-stage non-small cell lung cancer. CDR3s include the opening cysteine and the closing phenylalanine or tryptophan. The D gene is left open where the match is weak. Only part of the rows carry a size: once, few, many, or a class if the clone is expanded.

>.|many|TRBV7-3|TRBJ1-5
CASSLKGGQPQHF
TGTGCCAGCAGCTTAAAAGGGGGTCAGCCCCAGCATTTT
>.|many|TRBV24-1|TRBJ2-1
CATSDLRGDEQFF
TGTGCCACCAGTGATTTGCGGGGAGATGAGCAGTTCTTC
>.|.|TRBV4-2|TRBJ1-4
CASSQEVTGSLLQDEKLFF
TGTGCCAGCAGCCAAGAGGTCACGGGCTCTCTATTGCAGGACGAAAAACTGTTTTTT
>TRBD1|many|TRBV28|TRBJ1-2
CASSPTDRRKTGYNYGYTF
TGTGCCAGCAGTCCAACCGACCGAAGAAAGACAGGGTATAACTATGGCTACACCTTC
>.|many|TRBV15|TRBJ1-5
CATSRDEGQPQHF
TGTGCCACCAGCAGAGATGAGGGTCAGCCCCAGCATTTT
>TRBD2|many|TRBV5-1|TRBJ2-7
CASSLSLAGASAYEQYF
TGCGCCAGCAGCTTGTCTCTAGCGGGAGCCTCGGCCTACGAGCAGTACTTC
>TRBD1|many|TRBV16|TRBJ2-7
CASSQTGSYEQYF
TGTGCCAGCAGCCAGACAGGGTCGTACGAGCAGTACTTC
>.|many|TRBV18|TRBJ2-7
CASSSGGQNYEQYF
TGTGCCAGCTCATCAGGAGGCCAAAACTACGAGCAGTACTTC
>.|.|TRBV12-3/TRBV12-4|TRBJ1-2
CASSLKSTGFYGYTF
TGTGCCAGCAGTTTAAAGAGTACGGGTTTCTATGGCTACACCTTC
>.|few|TRBV6-5|TRBJ2-3
CASSRGWGTDTQYF
TGTGCCAGCAGTCGGGGGTGGGGCACAGATACGCAGTATTTT
>.|many|TRBV7-8|TRBJ2-7
CASSTRIYEQYF
TGTGCCAGCAGCACCCGGATCTACGAGCAGTACTTC
>.|many|TRBV19|TRBJ2-2
CASSWTSANTGELFF
TGTGCCAGTAGTTGGACGAGCGCAAACACCGGGGAGCTGTTTTTT
>.|many|TRBV4-1|TRBJ1-4
CASSQETTGALNEKLFF
TGCGCCAGCAGCCAAGAAACCACCGGGGCCTTGAATGAAAAACTGTTTTTT
>.|many|TRBV4-1|TRBJ2-1
CASSPSSLGPQIRRGDEQFF
TGCGCCAGCAGCCCAAGTAGTTTAGGCCCCCAGATTCGAAGAGGAGATGAGCAGTTCTTC
>.|many|TRBV14|TRBJ2-1
CASSHYTGFEEQFF
TGTGCCAGCAGCCACTACACAGGGTTCGAGGAGCAGTTCTTC
>TRBD1|many|TRBV20-1|TRBJ1-2
CSAHFNRGLDGYTF
TGCAGTGCTCACTTCAACAGGGGTTTGGATGGCTACACCTTC
>TRBD2|.|TRBV6-5|TRBJ2-3
CASSYSGRELSTDTQYF
TGTGCCAGCAGTTACTCCGGGCGGGAGCTCTCCACAGATACGCAGTATTTT
>TRBD2|many|TRBV12-3/TRBV12-4|TRBJ2-1
CASTSGLAEDEQFF
TGTGCCAGCACCTCGGGACTAGCGGAGGATGAGCAGTTCTTC
>TRBD2|few|TRBV7-2|TRBJ2-1
CASSLARLAGEQFF
TGTGCCAGCAGCTTAGCGCGGCTAGCGGGTGAGCAGTTCTTC
>TRBD2|many|TRBV19|TRBJ2-1
CASSVSGTTYNEQFF
TGTGCCAGTAGTGTTAGCGGGACGACCTACAATGAGCAGTTCTTC
>TRBD1|many|TRBV11-2|TRBJ1-4
CASSSTGTGVEKLFF
TGTGCCAGCAGCTCGACTGGGACAGGGGTTGAAAAACTGTTTTTT
>TRBD2|.|TRBV5-6|TRBJ2-5
CASSFLAEGEETQYF
TGTGCCAGCAGCTTCCTAGCGGAGGGAGAAGAGACCCAGTACTTC
>TRBD1|many|TRBV19|TRBJ2-7
CASSTSGTGETEQYF
TGTGCCAGTAGTACCTCCGGGACAGGGGAAACTGAGCAGTACTTC
>TRBD2|few|TRBV11-2|TRBJ2-1
CASSLIRGRFNEQFF
TGTGCCAGCAGCTTAATACGCGGGAGATTCAATGAGCAGTTCTTC
>TRBD2|.|TRBV5-1|TRBJ2-7
CASSFIPGLVSLEQYF
TGCGCCAGCAGCTTTATACCGGGACTAGTTTCTCTCGAGCAGTACTTC
>TRBD2|many|TRBV20-1|TRBJ2-2
CSARSAGGSNTGELFF
TGCAGTGCTAGGTCAGCGGGAGGTTCGAACACCGGGGAGCTGTTTTTT
>TRBD1|many|TRBV5-1|TRBJ1-1
CASSMDRVTEAFF
TGCGCCAGCAGCATGGACAGGGTCACTGAAGCTTTCTTT
>.|many|TRBV21-1|TRBJ2-1
CASHPLASYNEQFF
TGTGCCAGCCACCCCCTAGCTTCCTACAATGAGCAGTTCTTC
>.|many|TRBV12-3/TRBV12-4|TRBJ2-1
CASSYEGRPNNEQFF
TGTGCCAGCAGTTACGAAGGGAGACCTAACAATGAGCAGTTCTTC
>.|many|TRBV10-1|TRBJ2-7
CASGPTASSEQYF
TGCGCCAGCGGGCCGACAGCGTCTAGCGAGCAGTACTTC
>TRBD1|.|TRBV20-1|TRBJ2-7
CSASPYLGQGAYEQYF
TGCAGTGCTAGTCCCTACCTCGGACAGGGGGCTTACGAGCAGTACTTC
>TRBD1|many|TRBV5-1|TRBJ2-2
CASSWDRGALLNTGELFF
TGCGCCAGCAGCTGGGACAGGGGAGCTCTACTGAACACCGGGGAGCTGTTTTTT
>.|many|TRBV27|TRBJ2-3
CASSLGPGGQATDTQYF
TGTGCCAGCAGCTTGGGGCCTGGAGGGCAAGCCACAGATACGCAGTATTTT
>TRBD2|.|TRBV20-1|TRBJ2-5
CSATRTSGETQYF
TGCAGTGCTACAAGGACTAGCGGAGAGACCCAGTACTTC
>TRBD2|many|TRBV18|TRBJ2-1
CASSPQGLANNEQFF
TGTGCCAGCTCACCCCAAGGACTAGCCAACAATGAGCAGTTCTTC
>TRBD1|many|TRBV20-1|TRBJ1-6
CSARDRKQGWSPLHF
TGCAGTGCTAGAGATAGGAAACAGGGGTGGTCACCCCTCCACTTT
>.|many|TRBV6-2/TRBV6-3|TRBJ1-5
CASSPQGFQPQHF
TGTGCCAGCAGTCCCCAGGGGTTCCAGCCCCAGCATTTT
>TRBD2|many|TRBV27|TRBJ2-3
CASSRASGAYTDTQYF
TGTGCCAGCAGTCGAGCTAGCGGGGCCTACACAGATACGCAGTATTTT
>TRBD1|many|TRBV27|TRBJ2-1
CASRPGTGGSGEQFF
TGTGCCAGCAGACCGGGGACAGGCGGTTCTGGTGAGCAGTTCTTC
>.|many|TRBV12-3/TRBV12-4|TRBJ2-1
CASSLSGNEQFF
TGTGCCAGCAGTTTGTCCGGGAATGAGCAGTTCTTC
>.|.|TRBV27|TRBJ2-2
CASSFSETGELFF
TGTGCCAGCAGTTTTTCAGAGACCGGGGAGCTGTTTTTT
>TRBD2|many|TRBV7-9|TRBJ2-5
CASSLPTSGRGETQYF
TGTGCCAGCAGCTTACCGACTAGCGGGAGGGGAGAGACCCAGTACTTC
>TRBD2|few|TRBV6-5|TRBJ2-7
CASSSGTSGYYEQYF
TGTGCCAGCAGTAGTGGGACTAGCGGATACTACGAGCAGTACTTC
>.|many|TRBV20-1|TRBJ2-7
CSAGDISYEQYF
TGCAGTGCTGGGGACATCTCCTACGAGCAGTACTTC
>TRBD1|many|TRBV29-1|TRBJ1-1
CSVWDRKNTEAFF
TGCAGCGTTTGGGACAGGAAGAACACTGAAGCTTTCTTT